The sequence of this T cell receptor (beta chain) was determined in a study of blood T cell repertoires in COVID-19. Authors' processing steps: Using reference gene primer amplification, nucleated cell counts were estimated. Method: immunoSEQ multiplex PCR; TCRdb's copy keeps in-frame clones and lacks some. The V and J calls and the clone size are those of that table, but D and trimming were determined from the DNA. The sample includes fewer than 250,000 clones, 84% seen only once; the top ten take around 4%. The germline V gene encodes CDR1 MDHEN and CDR2 SYDVKM. CDR3 length: 15 amino acids. A note on this clone: One end of the junction is discordant with germline, which a read error may explain.

This sequence joins TRBV28 and TRBJ2-7; D is perhaps TRBD1 (6 bases). Sequencing was done on a sample of peripheral blood. This TCR came from a man aged 45-65 years with acute or convalescent COVID-19. The CDR3 protein is CASRAQGTSSDEQYF. The CDR3 region has the DNA TGTGCCAGCAGAGCCCAAGGGACATCCTCCGACGAGCAGTACTTC.